This TCR beta chain was recovered during a study of blood T cell repertoires in COVID-19. This clone occurred once. Germline values: CDR1 KGHSH, CDR2 LQKENI. Trimming removed 6 bases at V and 0 bases at J, with 16 bases between. The CDR3 runs to 16 residues. Profiled with immunoSEQ multiplex PCR; TCRdb holds only in-frame clones, not every one. The repertoire holds roughly 66,000 clones, about 86% seen once, with 4.5% in the top ten. The sample taken for sequencing was peripheral blood. This TCR derives from a woman in her sixties with acute or convalescent COVID-19. This chain links TRBV18 with TRBJ2-3; the D gene is possibly TRBD1 (6 bases). The CDR3 here is CASSPKDSASTDTQYF. The CDR3 DNA follows: TGTGCCAGCTCCCCAAAGGACAGCGCTAGCACAGATACGCAGTATTTT.